A selection of T cell receptor beta chains follows, all from one sample in a study of T-cell reconstitution after alpha-beta-depleted transplantation in children. TCRdb reprocessed the PCR reads with MiXCR, giving one entry per CDR3 protein. The repertoire has over 150,000 distinct CDR3 sequences, approximately 7% of them found once; the top ten carry less than 7%. The specimen was PBMCs, collected before TCRalphabeta/CD19-depleted stem cell transplant. Every receptor here comes from a boy between 2 and 10 years old with acute lymphoblastic leukemia, due to receive a stem cell transplant. Each CDR3 is given with its conserved first and last residue. Each record gives: CDR3 DNA, CDR3 protein, V gene, clone size, J gene, D gene. D genes are given only for firm matches. The listing skips clone size in some rows; elsewhere it reads once, few, many or a size class.

TGTGCCAGCAGCGTAGCTGAAGTCTCTGGAAACACCATATATTTT CASSVAEVSGNTIYF TRBV9 many TRBJ1-3 .
TGCGCCAGCAGCCATGTACGGGCCTCTGGGGCCAACGTCCTGACTTTC CASSHVRASGANVLTF TRBV4-3 few TRBJ2-6 .
TGTGCCAGCTCACCAACCAAAACCATCTATGGCTACACCTTC CASSPTKTIYGYTF TRBV18 few TRBJ1-2 .
TGTGCCAGCAGTTTAGAGGAGCGTTCCCAGCATTTT CASSLEERSQHF TRBV12-3/TRBV12-4 . TRBJ1-5 .
TGCGCCAGCAGCCGGGGAGCGGGGTCCTCTGGGGCCAACGTCCTGACTTTC CASSRGAGSSGANVLTF TRBV4-3 . TRBJ2-6 TRBD2
TGTGCCAGCAGGACGGGACAGGGAAGTACTGAAGCTTTCTTT CASRTGQGSTEAFF TRBV12-3/TRBV12-4 once TRBJ1-1 TRBD1
TGTGCCAGCAGCTTAGGGTTCGCGGGAGGGACTTACAATGAGCAGTTCTTC CASSLGFAGGTYNEQFF TRBV7-2 . TRBJ2-1 TRBD2
TGTGCCAGCAGCGTAGCGGGAGGGGGTGGGGCCAACGTCCTGACTTTC CASSVAGGGGANVLTF TRBV9 many TRBJ2-6 TRBD2
TGCGCCAGCAGCTTGGGGCAGCCAGGACAGCCCCAGCATTTT CASSLGQPGQPQHF TRBV5-1 many TRBJ1-5 .
TGTGCCAGCAGCTCCGGATCGACCTACGAGCAGTACTTC CASSSGSTYEQYF TRBV5-4 few TRBJ2-7 .
TGTGCCAGCAGTTTATTCCCAGGCTCTAGCACAGATACGCAGTATTTT CASSLFPGSSTDTQYF TRBV12-3/TRBV12-4 many TRBJ2-3 .
TGTGCCTGGGCTGGGGGACAGGGTTATCATGAGCAGTTCTTC CAWAGGQGYHEQFF TRBV30 . TRBJ2-1 TRBD1
TGCAGTGCTAGTTACGGGCTAGCGGGAGTACCCTACGAGCAGTACTTC CSASYGLAGVPYEQYF TRBV20-1 few TRBJ2-7 TRBD2
TGTGCCAGCAGGTTGGGGGGCGTAAACACCGGGGAGCTGTTTTTT CASRLGGVNTGELFF TRBV11-1 . TRBJ2-2 .
TGTGCCAGCAGTAGAGCGGGAGGTCGGGAGCAAGAGACCCAGTACTTC CASSRAGGREQETQYF TRBV7-2 many TRBJ2-5 TRBD2
TGCGCCAGCAGCTTGGTTCAGCAAAGCGGGGAGACCCAGTACTTC CASSLVQQSGETQYF TRBV5-1 few TRBJ2-5 .
TGTGCCAGCAGCCCGATCGGGACTAGCGGGGATAGCTCCTACAATGAGCAGTTCTTC CASSPIGTSGDSSYNEQFF TRBV11-2 . TRBJ2-1 TRBD2
TGCAGCGTTCGAACGGGACAGGGCTACGAGCAGTACTTC CSVRTGQGYEQYF TRBV29-1 many TRBJ2-7 TRBD1
TGTGCCAGCAGCCGATCAGGGGGCATTTCCACCGGGGAGCTGTTTTTT CASSRSGGISTGELFF TRBV3-1 many TRBJ2-2 TRBD1
TGCAGTGCTATCGATAGGGTGCCAGATACGCAGTATTTT CSAIDRVPDTQYF TRBV20-1 . TRBJ2-3 .
TGCAGTGCGAGATGGGGCGGACTAGCGGGATTCGAGCAGTACTTC CSARWGGLAGFEQYF TRBV20-1 . TRBJ2-7 TRBD2
TGTGCCTGGAGATCACCCCGCAATGAGCAGTTCTTC CAWRSPRNEQFF TRBV30 few TRBJ2-1 .
TGTGCCAGCAGCTTAATGGGATTCAATGAGCAGTTCTTC CASSLMGFNEQFF TRBV7-3 many TRBJ2-1 .
TGCGCCAGCAGCCCGTTACGGACCAAAAACATTCAGTACTTC CASSPLRTKNIQYF TRBV5-1 many TRBJ2-4 .
TGTGCCAGCGGCCCCCGGCTTAGCGGGAGTATCCCCTACAATGAGCAGTTCTTC CASGPRLSGSIPYNEQFF TRBV5-6 . TRBJ2-1 TRBD2
TGCAGTGCTAGAGTGACTAGCGGGGTAGGGGAGCAGTACTTC CSARVTSGVGEQYF TRBV20-1 many TRBJ2-7 TRBD2
TGCAGCGGCGCCAAGGGGGTGACCAAAAACATTCAGTACTTC CSGAKGVTKNIQYF TRBV29-1 many TRBJ2-4 .
TGTGCCAGCAGTTTAGCGCCCTACGAGGACTATGGCTACACCTTC CASSLAPYEDYGYTF TRBV27 many TRBJ1-2 .
TGTGCCACCAGTGAAGGGCAGGTAGGAGAGACCCAGTACTTC CATSEGQVGETQYF TRBV24-1 many TRBJ2-5 .
TGCGCCAGCAGTCGTCAGGGAAATCAGCCCCAGCATTTT CASSRQGNQPQHF TRBV10-1 many TRBJ1-5 .
TGTGCCAGCAGCTTGAAAGCGGGACAGAGCTCCTACGAGCAGTACTTC CASSLKAGQSSYEQYF TRBV7-2 . TRBJ2-7 .
TGCAGTGCTACAAAGTTGACCGGCGCCTACGAGCAGTACTTC CSATKLTGAYEQYF TRBV20-1 many TRBJ2-7 .
TGCAGCGTTGAGTTAGTAGGCGAGACCCAGTACTTC CSVELVGETQYF TRBV29-1 many TRBJ2-5 .
TGTGCCAGCAGCGAGCAGCGGGGACAAGAGACCCAGTACTTC CASSEQRGQETQYF TRBV7-2 . TRBJ2-5 TRBD2
TGTGCCATCAGTTTAACCGGGACACCGACAGAGCAGTACTTC CAISLTGTPTEQYF TRBV10-3 many TRBJ2-7 .
TGTGCCAGCTGTCCGGTCACTAGCATGTGCGAGCAGTACTTC CASCPVTSMCEQYF TRBV28 . TRBJ2-7 .
TGTGCCAGCAGCCCAGGACTAGCGGGAGGGTTCTACGAGCAGTACTTC CASSPGLAGGFYEQYF TRBV7-8 many TRBJ2-7 TRBD2
TGTGCCAGTAGTATCCCGGCGGACAGCTACACCGGGGAGCTGTTTTTT CASSIPADSYTGELFF TRBV19 . TRBJ2-2 .
TGCAGTGCTTGGGCCGGGGGGGGCTTGGACATTCAGTACTTC CSAWAGGGLDIQYF TRBV20-1 many TRBJ2-4 TRBD2
TGTGCCAGCAGCTTAGGACTATTCTCGGCCCAGTACTTC CASSLGLFSAQYF TRBV7-2 few TRBJ2-5 .
TGTGCCAGCAGCCGAGCCCCCAACGAGCAGTACTTC CASSRAPNEQYF TRBV4-2 . TRBJ2-7 .
TGTGCCAGCAGGGCGGGAGTTTACTATGGCTACACCTTC CASRAGVYYGYTF TRBV6-1 . TRBJ1-2 .
TGCAGTGCTCCCGAACCTGACAGGCATGGCTACACCTTC CSAPEPDRHGYTF TRBV20-1 . TRBJ1-2 .
TGCAGTGCTAGAGTGTGGGAGCGGGGGGGAACCTACGAGCAGTACTTC CSARVWERGGTYEQYF TRBV20-1 . TRBJ2-7 TRBD2
TGCAGTGCTAGAGATAATCACAACCAGGAGACCCAGTACTTC CSARDNHNQETQYF TRBV20-1 . TRBJ2-5 .
TGTGCCAGCAGCCAAGAGGGAGTGAACACAGATACGCAGTATTTT CASSQEGVNTDTQYF TRBV14 few TRBJ2-3 .
TGTGCCAGCAGCTTGGCGGCGACTAGCGCTAACAATGAGCAGTTCTTC CASSLAATSANNEQFF TRBV5-4 many TRBJ2-1 TRBD2
TGTGCCAGCAGCCCAGGGGAGGACAATGAGCAGTTCTTC CASSPGEDNEQFF TRBV7-6 many TRBJ2-1 .
TGTGCCAGCAGTTACAGTGACGATGGCTACGAGCAGTACTTC CASSYSDDGYEQYF TRBV28 . TRBJ2-7 .
TGCAGCGTTGACTTAGCGGGAGGGGGAGAGACCCAGTACTTC CSVDLAGGGETQYF TRBV29-1 . TRBJ2-5 TRBD2
TGTGCCACCCTATACCTCTCAGGTCGACACGACTACAAGATGAACACTGAAGCTTTCTTT CATLYLSGRHDYKMNTEAFF TRBV6-2/TRBV6-3 . TRBJ1-1 .
TGTGCCAGCAGTTCAGGAGGTGAAAAACTGTTTTTT CASSSGGEKLFF TRBV25-1 many TRBJ1-4 .
TGTGCCAGCAGCCCAATAGACTACAATGAGCAGTTCTTC CASSPIDYNEQFF TRBV4-2 many TRBJ2-1 .
TGCGCCAGCAGCACCGGACTAGCGGGAGGGCCCTACACCGGGGAGCTGTTTTTT CASSTGLAGGPYTGELFF TRBV5-1 few TRBJ2-2 TRBD2
TGTGCCAGCAGCTTAGGTCTTCAGGGGGCGGTGTACGAGCAGTACTTC CASSLGLQGAVYEQYF TRBV7-9 many TRBJ2-7 TRBD1
TGTGCCAGCAGTTTTGGGGACAGGGACTACAATGAGCAGTTCTTC CASSFGDRDYNEQFF TRBV27 many TRBJ2-1 TRBD1
TGCAGTGCCCTCTCGACAGGGGGGGACAATGAGCAGTTCTTC CSALSTGGDNEQFF TRBV20-1 few TRBJ2-1 TRBD1
TGTGCCAGCAGCCAGAGACAGGGGCAGGGGACTGAAGCTTTCTTT CASSQRQGQGTEAFF TRBV7-9 many TRBJ1-1 TRBD1
TGTGCCAGCAGCCGGGGAGTAGCGGGAGTCACAGATACGCAGTATTTT CASSRGVAGVTDTQYF TRBV14 few TRBJ2-3 TRBD2
TGTGCCTGGAGTGTAGGGCGGAGAGAGCAGTTCTTC CAWSVGRREQFF TRBV30 . TRBJ2-1 .